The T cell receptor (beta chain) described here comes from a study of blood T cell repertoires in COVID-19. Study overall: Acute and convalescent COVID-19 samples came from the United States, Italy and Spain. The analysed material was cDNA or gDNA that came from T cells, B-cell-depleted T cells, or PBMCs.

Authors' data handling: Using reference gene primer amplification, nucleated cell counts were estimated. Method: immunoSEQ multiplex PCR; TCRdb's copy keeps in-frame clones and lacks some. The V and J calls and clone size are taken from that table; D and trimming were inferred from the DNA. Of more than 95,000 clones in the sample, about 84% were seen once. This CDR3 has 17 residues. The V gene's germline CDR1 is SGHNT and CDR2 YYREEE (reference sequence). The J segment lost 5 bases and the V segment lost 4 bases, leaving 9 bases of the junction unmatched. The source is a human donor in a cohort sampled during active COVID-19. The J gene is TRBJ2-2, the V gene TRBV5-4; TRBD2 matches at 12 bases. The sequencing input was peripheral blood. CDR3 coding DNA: TGTGCCAGCAGCCTCAGACTAGCGGGAGTGGAGACCGGGGAGCTGTTTTTT. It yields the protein CASSLRLAGVETGELFF.